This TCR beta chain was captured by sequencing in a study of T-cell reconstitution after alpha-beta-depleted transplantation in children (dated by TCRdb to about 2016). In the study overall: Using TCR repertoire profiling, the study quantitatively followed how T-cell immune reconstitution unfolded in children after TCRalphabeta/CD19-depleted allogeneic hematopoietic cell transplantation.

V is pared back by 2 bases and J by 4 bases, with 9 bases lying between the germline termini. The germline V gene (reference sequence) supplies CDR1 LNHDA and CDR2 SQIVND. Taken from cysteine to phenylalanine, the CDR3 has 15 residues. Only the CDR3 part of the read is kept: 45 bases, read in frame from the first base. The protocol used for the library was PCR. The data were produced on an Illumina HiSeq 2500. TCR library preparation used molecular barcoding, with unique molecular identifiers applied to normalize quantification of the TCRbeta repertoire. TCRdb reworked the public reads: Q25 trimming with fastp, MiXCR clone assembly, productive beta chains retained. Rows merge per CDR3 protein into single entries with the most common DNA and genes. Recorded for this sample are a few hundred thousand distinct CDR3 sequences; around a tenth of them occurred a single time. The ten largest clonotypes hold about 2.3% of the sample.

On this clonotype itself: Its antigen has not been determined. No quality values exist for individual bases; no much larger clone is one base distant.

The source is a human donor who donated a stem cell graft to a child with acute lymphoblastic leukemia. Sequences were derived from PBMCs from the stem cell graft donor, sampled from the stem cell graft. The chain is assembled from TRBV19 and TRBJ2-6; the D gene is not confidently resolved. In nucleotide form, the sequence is TGTGCCAGTAGTATAACCTCACCCGGGGCCAACGTCCTGACTTTC. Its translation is CASSITSPGANVLTF.